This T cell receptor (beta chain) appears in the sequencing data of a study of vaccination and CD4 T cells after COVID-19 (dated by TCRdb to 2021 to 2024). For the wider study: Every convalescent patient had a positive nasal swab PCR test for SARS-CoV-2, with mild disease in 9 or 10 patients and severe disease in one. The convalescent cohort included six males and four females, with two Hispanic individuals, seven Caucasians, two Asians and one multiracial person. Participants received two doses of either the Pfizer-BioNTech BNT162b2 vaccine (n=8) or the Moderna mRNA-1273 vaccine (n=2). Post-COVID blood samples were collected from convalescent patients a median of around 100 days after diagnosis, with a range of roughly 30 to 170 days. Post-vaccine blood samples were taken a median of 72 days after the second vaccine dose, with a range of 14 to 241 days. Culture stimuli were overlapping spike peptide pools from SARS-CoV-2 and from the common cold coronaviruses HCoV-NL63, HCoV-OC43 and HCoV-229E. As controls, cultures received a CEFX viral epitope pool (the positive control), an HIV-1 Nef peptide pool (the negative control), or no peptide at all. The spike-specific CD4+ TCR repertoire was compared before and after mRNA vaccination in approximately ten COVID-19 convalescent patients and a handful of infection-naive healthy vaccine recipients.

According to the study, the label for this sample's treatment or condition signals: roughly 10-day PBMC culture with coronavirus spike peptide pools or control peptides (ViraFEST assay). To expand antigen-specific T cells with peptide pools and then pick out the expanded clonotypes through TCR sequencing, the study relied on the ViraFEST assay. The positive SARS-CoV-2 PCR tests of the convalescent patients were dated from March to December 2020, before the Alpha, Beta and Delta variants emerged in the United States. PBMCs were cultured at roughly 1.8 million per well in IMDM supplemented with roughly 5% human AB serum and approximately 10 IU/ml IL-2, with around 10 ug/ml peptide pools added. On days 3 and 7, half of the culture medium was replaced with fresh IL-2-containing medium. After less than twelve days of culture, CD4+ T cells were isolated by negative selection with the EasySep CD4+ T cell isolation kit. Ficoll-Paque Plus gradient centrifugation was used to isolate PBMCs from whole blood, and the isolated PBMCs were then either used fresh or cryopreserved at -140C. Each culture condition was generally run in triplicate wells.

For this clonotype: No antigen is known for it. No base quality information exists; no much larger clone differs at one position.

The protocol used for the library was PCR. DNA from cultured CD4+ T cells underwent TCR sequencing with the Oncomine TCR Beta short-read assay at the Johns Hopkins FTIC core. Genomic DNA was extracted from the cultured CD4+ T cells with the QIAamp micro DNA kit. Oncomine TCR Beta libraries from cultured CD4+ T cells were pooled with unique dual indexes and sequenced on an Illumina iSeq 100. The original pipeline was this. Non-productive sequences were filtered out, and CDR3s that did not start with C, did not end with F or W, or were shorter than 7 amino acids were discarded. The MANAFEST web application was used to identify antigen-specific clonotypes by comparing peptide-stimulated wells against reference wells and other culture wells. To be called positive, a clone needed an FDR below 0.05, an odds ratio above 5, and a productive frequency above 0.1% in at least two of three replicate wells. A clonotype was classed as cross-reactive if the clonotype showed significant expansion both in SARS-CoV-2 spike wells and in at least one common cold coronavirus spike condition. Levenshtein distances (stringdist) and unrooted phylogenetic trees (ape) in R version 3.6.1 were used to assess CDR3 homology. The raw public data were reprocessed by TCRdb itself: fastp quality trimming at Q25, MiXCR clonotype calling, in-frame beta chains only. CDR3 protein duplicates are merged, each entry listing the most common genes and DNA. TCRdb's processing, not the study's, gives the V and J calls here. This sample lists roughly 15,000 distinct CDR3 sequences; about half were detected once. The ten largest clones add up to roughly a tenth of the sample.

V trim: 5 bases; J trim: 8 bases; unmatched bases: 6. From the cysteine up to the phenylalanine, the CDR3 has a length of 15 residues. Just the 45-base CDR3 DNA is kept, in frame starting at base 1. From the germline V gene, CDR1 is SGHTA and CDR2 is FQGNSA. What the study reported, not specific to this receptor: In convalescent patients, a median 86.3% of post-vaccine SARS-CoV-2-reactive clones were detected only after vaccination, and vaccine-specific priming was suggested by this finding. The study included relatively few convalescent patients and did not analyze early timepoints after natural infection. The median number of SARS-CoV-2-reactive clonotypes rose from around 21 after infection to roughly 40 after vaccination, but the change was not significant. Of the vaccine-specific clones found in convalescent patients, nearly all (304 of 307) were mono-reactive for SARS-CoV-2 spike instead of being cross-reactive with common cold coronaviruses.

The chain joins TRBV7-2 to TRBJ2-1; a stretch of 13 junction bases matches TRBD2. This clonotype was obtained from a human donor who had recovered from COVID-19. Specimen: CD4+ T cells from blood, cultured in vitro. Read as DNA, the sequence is TGTGCCAGCAGCCCAACTAGCGGGAGGGCCTATGAGCAGTTCTTC. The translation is CASSPTSGRAYEQFF.